Each of the 27 T cell receptor beta chains below was sequenced from the same sample in a study of CD8 T cells in ankylosing spondylitis. TCRdb reprocessed the 5' RACE reads with MiXCR, giving one entry per CDR3 protein. The sample holds about 130,000 distinct CDR3 sequences; around 9.7% are singletons and the top ten take more than 3%. The sequencing input was blood, either unsorted or a sorted T cell fraction (not recorded which). Receptors were obtained from a male donor with ankylosing spondylitis or in good health (not recorded which).

This clonotype was seen repeatedly, ten times or more. DNA for the CDR3: TGTGCCAGCAGCTTGGATCGCGGCTACACCTTC. It encodes CASSLDRGYTF. The V gene is TRBV5-6, the J gene TRBJ1-2; no clear D gene. V gave up 0 bases and J gave up 8 bases, with 5 bases separating them. Germline assignment: CDR1 SGHDT and CDR2 YYEEEE. This CDR3 comprises 11 residues.

The table lists this clonotype with many counts. The chain combines TRBV5-1 with TRBJ2-7; 7 positions agree with TRBD1. This CDR3 is built from 13 residues. CDR1 and CDR2 from the germline V gene are SGHRS and YFSETQ. V lost 2 bases, J lost 2 bases, and 1 base stayed unmatched. The CDR3 DNA sequence: TGCGCCAGCAGCTTCGGGACAGCCTACGAGCAGTACTTC. Translated, it gives CASSFGTAYEQYF.

This clonotype was picked up many times. This chain uses TRBV2 with TRBJ2-4; 7 bases fit TRBD1. CDR3 length: 16 residues. Per germline, CDR1 SNHLY and CDR2 FYNNEI. The V gene end was trimmed by 6 bases and the J gene end by 2 bases; junction bases not matched to a gene: 10. This chain's CDR3 is CASRMVGGATKNIQYF. The CDR3, as DNA: TGTGCCAGCAGAATGGTAGGGGGCGCGACCAAAAACATTCAGTACTTC.

The rearrangement uses TRBV7-3 and TRBJ2-6; possibly TRBD1 for D (5 bases). Germline V gene data show CDR1 as SGHTA and CDR2 as FQGTGA. Trimming pared 9 bases from V and 0 bases from J, leaving 18 bases between. CDR3 length equals 17 residues. CDR3 protein: CASGAIGLHSGANVLTF. Here the CDR3 DNA reads TGTGCCAGTGGGGCTATCGGGCTCCACTCTGGGGCCAACGTCCTGACTTTC.

For the CDR3, the DNA is TGCAGTGCTACCAGCCCGACTAGCGGTAAAGAGACCCAGTACTTC. As protein: CSATSPTSGKETQYF. The chain couples TRBV20-1 to TRBJ2-5; 9 bases are shared with TRBD2. The germline V gene has CDR1 DFQATT and CDR2 SNEGSKA (reference sequence). The CDR3 is 15 amino acids. Trimming cost V 4 bases and J 3 bases; bases outside gene matches: 9.

The sample holds a few counts of this clonotype. This chain links TRBV5-8 with TRBJ2-6; D may match TRBD1 or TRBD2 (5 bases each). V lost 4 bases and J lost 4, with 15 bases in between. Germline CDR1 SGHTS, CDR2 YDEGEE. The CDR3 has 16 amino acids. In nucleotides, the CDR3 is TGTGCCAGCAGCCCTGGGACGGTGCTCGGGGCCAACGTCCTGACTTTC. It specifies CASSPGTVLGANVLTF.

This clonotype was seen a few times. The chain has TRBV27 and TRBJ1-2; 9 bases map to TRBD1. The CDR3 sequence is 14 residues long. Per germline, CDR1 MNHEY and CDR2 SMNVEV (reference sequence). The V segment lost 5 bases and the J segment 7 bases; nucleotides outside the gene matches: 8. As DNA, the CDR3 is TGTGCCAGCAGTCCAAGACAGGGGGAGATTGGCTACACCTTC. Translating gives CASSPRQGEIGYTF.

The chain is built from TRBV20-1 and TRBJ2-2; 8 positions match TRBD2. J gave up 4 bases and V 3 bases, and 7 bases lay outside the gene matches. Germline lookup yields CDR1 DFQATT and CDR2 SNEGSKA (reference sequence). This CDR3 comprises 15 residues. The CDR3: CSARLGLAGTGELFF. The DNA of the CDR3 is TGCAGTGCTAGGTTGGGTCTAGCGGGCACCGGGGAGCTGTTTTTT.

This clonotype was recorded at least ten times. The J gene is TRBJ2-1, the V gene TRBV29-1; D unclear. Germline CDR1 and CDR2: SQVTM and ANQGSEA. The CDR3 spans 12 residues. The germline V and J ends were trimmed by 7 bases and 6 bases, with 13 bases remaining between them. In DNA form, the CDR3 reads TGCAGCGCTGATCGAGTGCCCAATGAGCAGTTCTTC. This sequence encodes CSADRVPNEQFF.

The sample holds many counts of this clonotype. This sequence joins TRBV27 and TRBJ2-3; no reliable D call. This CDR3 spans 16 amino acids. Deletions cut 5 bases from V and 4 bases from J, with 19 bases between. Germline loops: CDR1 MNHEY, CDR2 SMNVEV (reference sequence). The CDR3 DNA reads TGTGCCAGCAGTCTGACCGCTAGAATGCGTGCAGATACGCAGTATTTT. This gives the protein CASSLTARMRADTQYF.

This clonotype was observed at least ten times. This CDR3 reads CSATWGWAEGNQPQHF. CDR3 in DNA: TGCAGTGCTACTTGGGGTTGGGCAGAAGGGAATCAGCCCCAGCATTTT. The chain links TRBV20-1 to TRBJ1-5; D gene ambiguous. The ends were cut back, 4 bases at V and 4 bases at J, with 20 bases in the middle. The V gene's germline CDR1 is DFQATT and CDR2 SNEGSKA (reference sequence). The CDR3 runs 16 residues.

This clonotype was detected many times. V gene TRBV11-1 combines with J gene TRBJ2-7; TRBD2 agrees at 12 bases. This CDR3 is built from 17 residues. V gave up 2 bases and J gave up 6 bases; unmatched junction bases: 11. Germline-derived CDR1 and CDR2 are SGHAT and FQDESV (reference sequence). CDR3 bases: TGTGCCAGCAGCTTACTAGCGGGAGGGCCCTCGGCAGCCGAGCAGTACTTC. Its translation is CASSLLAGGPSAAEQYF.

This clonotype was seen only a few times. The chain carries TRBV29-1 and TRBJ2-2; weak D call: TRBD2 (5 bases). The CDR3 runs 15 residues. The germline V and J ends were trimmed by 7 bases and 0 bases, with 15 bases remaining between them. Germline V gene lookup returns CDR1 SQVTM and CDR2 ANQGSEA. The CDR3 nucleotides read TGCAGCGCCGAGGAGGCAGGCGCGAACACCGGGGAGCTGTTTTTT. Protein: CSAEEAGANTGELFF.

This rearrangement joins TRBV5-5 to TRBJ2-1; 7 positions match TRBD2. CDR1 and CDR2 from the germline V gene are SGHKS and YYEKEE (reference sequence). The V and J ends lost 4 bases and 1 base, in that order; junction bases with no gene match: 8. This CDR3 spans 16 amino acids. The DNA for the CDR3 is TGTGCCAGCAGCAGGGAGGGACCGATATCCTACAATGAGCAGTTCTTC. The encoded protein is CASSREGPISYNEQFF.

This chain links TRBV5-6 with TRBJ2-7; D is possibly TRBD1 (6 bases). Germline V gene data show CDR1 as SGHDT and CDR2 as YYEEEE. Trimming removed 3 bases at V and 0 bases at J, with 16 bases between. The CDR3 is made up of 16 amino acids. The CDR3 bases are TGTGCCAGCAGCTGGGGTACCGGGACAAGCTCCTACGAGCAGTACTTC. This codes for CASSWGTGTSSYEQYF.

This clonotype was seen more than once but under ten times. The V call is TRBV20-1, the J call TRBJ1-6; D unclear. The germline V gene has CDR1 DFQATT and CDR2 SNEGSKA (reference sequence). The V end was cut by 5 bases, the J end by 9 bases, with 14 bases between. CDR3 length equals 13 residues. The CDR3 bases are TGCAGTGCTGGTATGGGAACAACTTCACCCCTCCACTTT. Amino acid sequence: CSAGMGTTSPLHF.

Ten or more counts support this clonotype. V gene TRBV12-3 or TRBV12-4 combines with J gene TRBJ2-7, with 10 bases fitting TRBD2. There are 15 residues in the CDR3. Trimming took 4 bases from V and 1 from J; bases not matched to a gene: 4. The CDR3 DNA follows: TGTGCCAGCAGTTCAGCGGGAGGGGGGTCCTACGAGCAGTACTTC. It is translated as CASSSAGGGSYEQYF.

This clonotype has only a few counts. V usage is TRBV20-1 and J usage is TRBJ2-6; unclear D gene. Germline CDR1 and CDR2: DFQATT and SNEGSKA (reference sequence). CDR3 length: 14 amino acids. V lost 6 bases to trimming and J lost 0 bases, with 9 bases between them. The CDR3 is CSAPRVSGANVLTF. The CDR3 DNA is TGCAGTGCCCCAAGGGTCTCTGGGGCCAACGTCCTGACTTTC.

In its sample, this clonotype was seen a few times. The rearrangement uses TRBV7-2 and TRBJ1-5, with D maybe TRBD1 (6 bases). CDR1 is SGHTA, CDR2 FQGNSA, per germline. V lost 3 bases, J lost 0 bases, and 15 bases lay in between. The CDR3 covers 17 residues. The CDR3 nucleotides read TGTGCCAGCAGCTTTTATGGGGGGCCGTATAGCAATCAGCCCCAGCATTTT. Translating it yields CASSFYGGPYSNQPQHF.

CDR3 residues: CASSPQPRAVSTDTQYF. CDR3 DNA sequence: TGTGCCAGCAGCCCCCAGCCACGGGCGGTCAGCACAGATACGCAGTATTTT. This chain links TRBV7-8 with TRBJ2-3, with D hard to call. Trimming removed 5 bases at V and 0 bases at J, with 18 bases between. Germline CDR1 SGHVS, CDR2 FQNEAQ. The CDR3 has 17 amino acids.

V is TRBV6-5 and J is TRBJ2-7; 7 bases match TRBD2. The length of the CDR3 is 14 residues. Germline V CDR1 and CDR2: MNHEY, SVGAGI. V lost 3 bases and J lost 2; bases outside the gene matches: 4. Here the CDR3 reads CASSYGLAAYEQYF. Here the CDR3 DNA reads TGTGCCAGCAGTTATGGGCTAGCGGCCTACGAGCAGTACTTC.

This clonotype was recorded many times. The CDR3 here is CSARGALEYSPLHF. The DNA for the CDR3 is TGCAGTGCTAGAGGTGCCCTGGAGTATTCACCCCTCCACTTT. The chain recombines TRBV20-1 with TRBJ1-6, with unresolved D. Germline V gene sequence: CDR1 DFQATT, CDR2 SNEGSKA (reference sequence). V lost 1 base and J 8 bases, leaving 12 bases between the germline ends. The CDR3 length is 14 residues.

This clonotype was seen a handful of times. The CDR3 loop is CATSDSLAERSAEQFF. For the CDR3, the DNA is TGTGCCACCAGTGATAGTCTAGCGGAGAGATCCGCTGAGCAGTTCTTC. V gene TRBV24-1 combines with J gene TRBJ2-1, with 7 bases that match TRBD2. Germline V lookup: CDR1 KGHDR, CDR2 SFDVKD. V gave up 3 bases and J gave up 9 bases; unmatched junction bases: 13. CDR3 length: 16 residues.

This clonotype occurred many times. The V gene is TRBV7-2, the J gene TRBJ1-1; D gene unclear. The CDR3 loop spans 13 amino acids. V dropped 2 bases and J dropped 3 bases, with 7 bases sitting between them. Germline lookup yields CDR1 SGHTA and CDR2 FQGNSA. The CDR3 sequence is CASSLSWHTEAFF. The CDR3 DNA reads TGTGCCAGCAGCTTAAGCTGGCACACTGAAGCTTTCTTT.

The table lists this clonotype with many counts. V gene TRBV5-1 combines with J gene TRBJ2-5; 12 bases match TRBD2. CDR1 and CDR2 from the germline V gene are SGHRS and YFSETQ. There are 15 residues in the CDR3. The junction had 4 bases not matched to a gene; V was cut back by 4 bases and J by 3 bases. The CDR3: CASSLRTSGKETQYF. The CDR3 DNA reads as TGCGCCAGCAGCCTCCGGACTAGCGGGAAAGAGACCCAGTACTTC.

This clonotype came up many times. This chain connects TRBV7-2 to TRBJ2-7; 9 bases map to TRBD2. Germline V gives CDR1 SGHTA, CDR2 FQGNSA. V lost 5 bases to trimming and J lost 10 bases; unmatched junction nucleotides: 6. This CDR3 region has 12 residues. CDR3 bases: TGTGCCAGCAGCCGAAGAGGGACTAGCCAGTACTTC. It codes for CASSRRGTSQYF.

This clonotype has a count of ten or more. The chain couples TRBV29-1 to TRBJ2-7; possible D gene TRBD2, 6 bases. V was trimmed by 3 bases and J by 3 bases, leaving 15 bases between them. CDR3 size: 14 residues. The germline gives CDR1 SQVTM, CDR2 ANQGSEA. The CDR3 spells CSVEVGGNGYEQYF. In DNA form, the CDR3 reads TGCAGCGTTGAGGTAGGAGGGAATGGCTACGAGCAGTACTTC.